What follows describes a single T cell receptor (beta chain). V was shortened by 4 bases and J by 0 bases, with 10 bases between the two germline ends. This CDR3 region has 14 residues. Germline V lookup: CDR1 SGHKS, CDR2 YYEKEE (reference sequence). The data were taken from a study of T-cell reconstitution after alpha-beta-depleted transplantation in children. Using unique molecular identifiers, the investigators prepared the TCRbeta library. Each CDR3 protein gets one entry after TCRdb re-called the PCR reads with MiXCR. The repertoire has a few hundred thousand distinct CDR3 sequences, roughly a tenth of them found once; the top ten carry approximately 5.9%.

This clonotype was sampled from a human donor who donated a stem cell graft to a child with acute lymphoblastic leukemia. The material sequenced was PBMCs from the stem cell graft donor, taken from the stem cell graft. V and J are TRBV5-5 and TRBJ2-5; D perhaps matches TRBD1 (5 bases). The CDR3 DNA follows: TGTGCCAGCAGCATCCGACAGCACCAAGAGACCCAGTACTTC. It specifies CASSIRQHQETQYF.